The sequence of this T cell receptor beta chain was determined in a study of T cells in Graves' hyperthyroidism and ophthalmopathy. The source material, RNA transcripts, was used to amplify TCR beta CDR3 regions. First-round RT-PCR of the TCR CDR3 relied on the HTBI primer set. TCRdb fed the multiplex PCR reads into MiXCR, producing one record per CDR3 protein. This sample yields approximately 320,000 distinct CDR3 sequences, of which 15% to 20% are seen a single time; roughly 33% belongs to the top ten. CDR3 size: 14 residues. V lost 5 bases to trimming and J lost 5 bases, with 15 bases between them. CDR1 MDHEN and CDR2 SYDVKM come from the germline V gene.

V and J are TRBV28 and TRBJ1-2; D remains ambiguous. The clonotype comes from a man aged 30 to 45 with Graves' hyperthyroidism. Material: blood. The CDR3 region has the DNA TGTGCCAGCAGTCTAGGGCTGGGAGGGTATGGCTACACCTTC. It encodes CASSLGLGGYGYTF.